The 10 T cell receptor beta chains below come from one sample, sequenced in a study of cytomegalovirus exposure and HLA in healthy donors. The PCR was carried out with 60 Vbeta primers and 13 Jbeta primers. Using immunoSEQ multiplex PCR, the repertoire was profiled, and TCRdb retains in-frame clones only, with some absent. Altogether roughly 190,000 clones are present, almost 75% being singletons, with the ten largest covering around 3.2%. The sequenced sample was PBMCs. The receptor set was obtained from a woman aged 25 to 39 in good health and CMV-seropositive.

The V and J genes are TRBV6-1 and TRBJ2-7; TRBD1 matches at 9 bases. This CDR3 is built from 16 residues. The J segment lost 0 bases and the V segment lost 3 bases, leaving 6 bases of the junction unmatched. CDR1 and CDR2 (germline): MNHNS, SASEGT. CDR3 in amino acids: CASSEWDRALSYEQYF. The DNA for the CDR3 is TGTGCCAGCAGTGAGTGGGACAGGGCGCTCTCCTACGAGCAGTACTTC.

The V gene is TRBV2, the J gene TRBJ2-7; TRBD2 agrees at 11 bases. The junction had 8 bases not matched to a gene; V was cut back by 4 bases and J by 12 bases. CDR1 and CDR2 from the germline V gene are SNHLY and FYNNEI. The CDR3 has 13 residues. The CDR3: CASSGAGLAAVYF. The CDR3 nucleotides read TGTGCCAGCAGTGGAGCGGGACTAGCGGCTGTGTACTTC.

Here the CDR3 DNA reads TGCGCCAGCAGTGAGTCGGGCCCAGGGATCTACGAGCAGTACTTC. Its protein is CASSESGPGIYEQYF. The chain uses TRBV10-1 and TRBJ2-5, with a tentative D call TRBD1 (5 bases). The J call may be in error: the DNA end matches TRBJ2-7 better. The CDR3 spans 15 residues. The germline gives CDR1 WNHNN, CDR2 SYGVQD (reference sequence).

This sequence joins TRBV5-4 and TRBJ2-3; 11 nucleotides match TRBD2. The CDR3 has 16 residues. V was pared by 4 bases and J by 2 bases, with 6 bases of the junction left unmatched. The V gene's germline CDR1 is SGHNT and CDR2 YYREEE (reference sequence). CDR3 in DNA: TGTGCCAGCAGCCCCGGGACTAGCGGACTCACAGATACGCAGTATTTT. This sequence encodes CASSPGTSGLTDTQYF.

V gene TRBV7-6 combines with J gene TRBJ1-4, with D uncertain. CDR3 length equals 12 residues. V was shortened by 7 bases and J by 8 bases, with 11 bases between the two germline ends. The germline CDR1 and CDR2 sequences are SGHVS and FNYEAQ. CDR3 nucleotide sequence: TGTGCCAGCACCTCGACGGGGGAAAAACTGTTTTTT. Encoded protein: CASTSTGEKLFF.

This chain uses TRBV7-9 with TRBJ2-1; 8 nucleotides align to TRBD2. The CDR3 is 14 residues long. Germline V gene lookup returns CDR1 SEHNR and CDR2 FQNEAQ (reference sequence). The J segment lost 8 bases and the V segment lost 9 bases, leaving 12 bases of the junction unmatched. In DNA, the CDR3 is TGTGCCAGTAGAGAGCGGGAGAGGTATGATGAGCAGTTCTTC. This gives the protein CASRERERYDEQFF. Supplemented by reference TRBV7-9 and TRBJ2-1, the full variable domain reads DTGVSQNPRHKITKRGQNVTFRCDPISEHNRLYWYRQTLGQGPEFLTYFQNEAQLEKSRLLSDRFSAERPKGSFSTLEIQRTEQGDSAMYLCASRERERYDEQFFGPGTRLTVL.

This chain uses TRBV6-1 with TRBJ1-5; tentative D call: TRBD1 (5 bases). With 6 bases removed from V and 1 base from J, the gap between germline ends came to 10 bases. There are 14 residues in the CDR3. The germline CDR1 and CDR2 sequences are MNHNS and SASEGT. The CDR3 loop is CASRRDSSNQPQHF. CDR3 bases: TGTGCCAGCAGGCGGGACTCGAGCAATCAGCCCCAGCATTTT.

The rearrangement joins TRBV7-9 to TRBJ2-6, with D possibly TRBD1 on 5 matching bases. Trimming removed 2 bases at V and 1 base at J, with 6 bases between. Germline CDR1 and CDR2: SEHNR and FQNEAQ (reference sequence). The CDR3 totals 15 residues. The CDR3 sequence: CASSLSGSGANVLTF. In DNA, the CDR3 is TGTGCCAGCAGCTTATCAGGGTCTGGGGCCAACGTCCTGACTTTC. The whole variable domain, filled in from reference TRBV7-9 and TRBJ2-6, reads DTGVSQNPRHKITKRGQNVTFRCDPISEHNRLYWYRQTLGQGPEFLTYFQNEAQLEKSRLLSDRFSAERPKGSFSTLEIQRTEQGDSAMYLCASSLSGSGANVLTFGAGSRLTVL.

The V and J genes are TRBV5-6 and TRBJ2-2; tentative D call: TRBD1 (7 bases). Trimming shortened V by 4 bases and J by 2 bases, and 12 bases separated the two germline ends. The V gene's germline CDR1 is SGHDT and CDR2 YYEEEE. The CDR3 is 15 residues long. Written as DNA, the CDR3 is TGTGCCAGCAGCCGCGGGACAGCAAACACCGGGGAGCTGTTTTTT. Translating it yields CASSRGTANTGELFF.

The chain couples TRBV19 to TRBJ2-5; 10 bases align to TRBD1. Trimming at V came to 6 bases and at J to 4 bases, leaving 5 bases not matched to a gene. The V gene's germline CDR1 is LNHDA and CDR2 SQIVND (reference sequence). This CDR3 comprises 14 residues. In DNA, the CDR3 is TGTGCCAGTAGGACGGGACAGGGGCGAGAGACCCAGTACTTC. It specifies CASRTGQGRETQYF.